The next 25 T cell receptor beta chains were all read from a single sample in a study of blood T cells in healthy people across ages. PCR was performed a second time for about 6 to 12 cycles using a sample-barcoded 5' primer and a J-beta primer mix. TCRdb passed the 5' RACE reads through MiXCR, listing each CDR3 protein once. Altogether 650,000 to 1,000,000 distinct CDR3 sequences are present, 35% to 60% being singletons, with the ten largest covering roughly 20%. Material: blood. These receptors were collected from a man aged 80 or over in good health.

This clonotype was seen just once. Possible read error: a much larger clone is one base away. V usage is TRBV4-3 and J usage is TRBJ2-3; D possibly corresponds to TRBD1 (5 bases). The CDR3 loop spans 15 amino acids. CDR1 and CDR2 (germline): LGHNA, YSLEER. The CDR3 coding sequence is TGCGCCGGCAGCCAAGTCGACAGTAGCACAGATACGCAGTATTTT. It is translated as CAGSQVDSSTDTQYF.

The rearrangement links TRBV9 to TRBJ2-1, with D possibly being TRBD1 or TRBD2 (5 bases each). Germline V gene data show CDR1 as SGDLS and CDR2 as YYNGEE. Trimming shortened V by 0 bases and J by 10 bases, and 14 bases separated the two germline ends. This CDR3 has 14 residues. The CDR3 nucleotides read TGTGCCAGCAGCGTAGACTCAGAGGGACGCGAGCAGTTCTTC. It encodes CASSVDSEGREQFF.

As concerns this clonotype: A much larger clone lies a single base off, so this may be a read error. The V gene is TRBV27, the J gene TRBJ1-6, with D possibly being TRBD1 (6 bases). Germline V CDR1 and CDR2: MNHEY, SMNVEV (reference sequence). The CDR3 runs to 14 residues. The CDR3 is CASRAGQKDSPPHF. In DNA, the CDR3 is TGTGCCAGCAGGGCTGGACAGAAAGATTCACCCCCCCACTTT.

This clonotype was observed a handful of times. J is TRBJ2-7 and V is TRBV28; possibly TRBD2 for D (6 bases). The CDR3 is 18 residues long. CDR1 and CDR2 from the germline V gene are MDHEN and SYDVKM. The V end was cut by 4 bases, the J end by 4 bases, with 26 bases between. The CDR3 DNA is TGTGCCAGCAGTTACCCCTCTCCCATTGGACTAAAATTTTACGAGCAGTACTTC. It translates to CASSYPSPIGLKFYEQYF. The full variable domain, rest sourced from reference TRBV28 and TRBJ2-7, is DVKVTQSSRYLVKRTGEKVFLECVQDMDHENMFWYRQDPGLGLRLIYFSYDVKMKEKGDIPEGYSVSREKKERFSLILESASTNQTSMYLCASSYPSPIGLKFYEQYFGPGTRLTVT.

The chain has TRBV20-1 and TRBJ2-1, with 8 bases matching TRBD2. The germline CDR1 and CDR2 sequences are DFQATT and SNEGSKA (reference sequence). The CDR3 has 17 residues. V shed 3 bases and J 7 bases; nucleotides not matched to a gene: 17. The chain's CDR3 is CSASSASGPPGRNEQFF. The CDR3 DNA reads as TGCAGTGCTAGCTCGGCTAGCGGGCCACCCGGAAGGAATGAGCAGTTCTTC.

This clonotype was observed at least ten times. The rearrangement uses TRBV12-3 or TRBV12-4 and TRBJ2-7, with D possibly TRBD1 on 6 matching bases. The CDR3 length is 12 residues. V was pared by 3 bases and J by 6 bases, with 9 bases between. The CDR3 region is CASSFPTGEQYF. The CDR3 DNA follows: TGTGCCAGCAGTTTCCCGACAGGCGAGCAGTACTTC.

DNA of the CDR3: TGCAGCGCCAATTCGCCACGTGCAGCGGGGATCGGGGACGAGCAGTACTTC. The encoded protein is CSANSPRAAGIGDEQYF. V and J are TRBV29-1 and TRBJ2-5; 7 bases map to TRBD2. The DNA end favors TRBJ2-7, so the J call may be wrong. CDR3 length: 17 residues. CDR1 and CDR2 from the germline V gene are SQVTM and ANQGSEA.

The V call is TRBV6-6, the J call TRBJ2-5; D is perhaps TRBD1 (7 bases). This CDR3 spans 17 amino acids. The V and J ends lost 2 bases and 2 bases respectively, with 18 bases between them. Germline CDR1 MNHNY, CDR2 SVGAGI (reference sequence). The CDR3 region has the DNA TGTGCCAGCAGTTACCCACCGAGGCGGGGACAGCAAGAGACCCAGTACTTC. Residues: CASSYPPRRGQQETQYF.

The chain has TRBV28 and TRBJ2-6; a weak D match, TRBD1 (5 bases). CDR3 size: 15 residues. V was shortened by 2 bases and J by 2 bases, with 7 bases between the two germline ends. The germline V gene has CDR1 MDHEN and CDR2 SYDVKM. Here the CDR3 DNA reads TGTGCCAGCAGTTTACCAGGGACTGGGGCCAACGTCCTGACTTTC. This encodes CASSLPGTGANVLTF.

The chain combines TRBV6-2 or TRBV6-3 with TRBJ2-2, with D hard to call. The V end lost 2 bases, the J end lost 1 base, and 17 bases lay between the germline ends. The CDR3 has 18 residues. Germline V CDR1 and CDR2: MNHEY, SVGEGT. The CDR3 loop reads CASSYDESSPWNTGELFF. DNA of the CDR3: TGTGCCAGCAGTTACGATGAGTCTAGTCCCTGGAACACCGGGGAGCTGTTTTTT.

This chain connects TRBV3-1 to TRBJ2-4; 12 bases agree with TRBD2. The J call may be mistaken, given a closer DNA end match to TRBJ2-7. The CDR3 length is 15 residues. Germline CDR1 and CDR2: LGHDT and YNNKEL (reference sequence). CDR3 residues: CASSRRTSGTREQYF. The CDR3 DNA sequence: TGTGCCAGCAGTCGGCGGACTAGCGGGACTCGCGAGCAGTACTTC.

The rearrangement links TRBV25-1 to TRBJ2-3; D possibly corresponds to TRBD1 (5 bases). This CDR3 has 14 amino acids. Germline V gives CDR1 MGHDK, CDR2 SYGVNS. V was shortened by 4 bases and J by 2 bases, with 10 bases between the two germline ends. In DNA form, the CDR3 reads TGTGCCAGCAGTGGAGACAGAGACACAGATACGCAGTATTTT. It is translated as CASSGDRDTDTQYF.

The V gene is TRBV4-1, the J gene TRBJ2-1, with TRBD1 matching over 7 bases. In germline, CDR1 is MGHRA, CDR2 YSYEKL. The CDR3 totals 14 residues. J was trimmed by 8 bases and V by 2 bases; bases with no gene match: 6. The chain's CDR3 is CASSQRQGRDEQFF. The CDR3 DNA sequence: TGCGCCAGCAGCCAACGACAGGGTCGGGATGAGCAGTTCTTC.

A single count supports this clonotype. This chain joins TRBV7-2 and TRBJ2-1, with TRBD2 matching over 10 bases. Trimming removed 6 bases from V and 2 bases from J; junction bases left unmatched: 7. Germline CDR1 reads SGHTA; CDR2 reads FQGNSA. The CDR3 spans 16 residues. CDR3 protein: CASSLSGTSAYNEQFF. The CDR3 DNA sequence: TGTGCCAGCAGTTTATCCGGGACTAGCGCCTACAATGAGCAGTTCTTC.

The chain couples TRBV10-3 to TRBJ2-7; a weak D match, TRBD2 (6 bases). CDR1 and CDR2 from the germline V gene are ENHRY and SYGVKD. The CDR3 runs 12 residues. Trimming removed 8 bases at V and 4 bases at J, with 12 bases between. CDR3 protein: CAIARAGYEQYF. The CDR3 nucleotides read TGTGCCATCGCCAGGGCGGGGTACGAGCAGTACTTC.

The V gene is TRBV6-2 or TRBV6-3, the J gene TRBJ2-5, with TRBD2 matching 7 bases. The J call could be wrong; TRBJ2-7 is a better fit for the DNA end. Germline V gene data show CDR1 as MNHEY and CDR2 as SVGEGT. This CDR3 spans 14 amino acids. CDR3 protein: CASSFLAEHYEQYF. The CDR3 coding sequence is TGTGCCAGCAGTTTCCTAGCGGAACACTACGAGCAGTACTTC.

The J gene is TRBJ2-7, the V gene TRBV5-1; no clear D gene. This CDR3 is 14 amino acids long. Trimming took 2 bases from V and 10 from J, leaving 19 bases between them. Germline lookup yields CDR1 SGHRS and CDR2 YFSETQ. The chain's CDR3 is CASSFGRPQEAQYF. Here the CDR3 DNA reads TGCGCCAGCAGCTTTGGCCGGCCTCAAGAGGCCCAGTACTTC.

This clonotype was recorded a few times. The chain employs TRBV12-3 or TRBV12-4 and TRBJ1-2, with D perhaps matching TRBD1 (6 bases). This CDR3 has 15 amino acids. The V gene lost 3 bases and the J gene lost 7 bases, with 18 bases spanning the gap. Here the CDR3 reads CASSLAGGGPGGYTF. The CDR3, as DNA: TGTGCCAGCAGTTTGGCGGGAGGGGGACCTGGTGGCTACACCTTC.

The CDR3 DNA follows: TGTGCCAGCAGTTTTCCAGCTAGCGGGGGCCCATCCTACAATGAGCAGTACTTC. Translation: CASSFPASGGPSYNEQYF. V gene TRBV27 combines with J gene TRBJ2-1; 10 bases are shared with TRBD2. The better agreement between TRBJ2-7 and the DNA end casts doubt on the J call. The CDR3 is 18 residues long. CDR1 is MNHEY, CDR2 SMNVEV, per germline (reference sequence).

The genes are TRBV20-1 and TRBJ2-7; D call uncertain. The V and J ends lost 7 bases and 0 bases respectively, with 13 bases between them. CDR1 and CDR2 (germline): DFQATT, SNEGSKA (reference sequence). This CDR3 is built from 13 residues. The CDR3 spells CSGYSESSYEQYF. CDR3 in DNA: TGCAGTGGTTACAGTGAAAGCTCCTACGAGCAGTACTTC.

This clonotype was found once. This chain uses TRBV20-1 with TRBJ2-3; 10 bases agree with TRBD2. V was pared by 4 bases and J by 2 bases, with 6 bases of the junction left unmatched. The CDR3 length is 15 residues. Per germline, CDR1 DFQATT and CDR2 SNEGSKA (reference sequence). This CDR3 reads CSANPSGSYTDTQYF. The CDR3 coding sequence is TGCAGTGCTAACCCTAGCGGGAGCTACACAGATACGCAGTATTTT.

The chain uses TRBV20-1 and TRBJ2-1, with unresolved D. CDR1 DFQATT and CDR2 SNEGSKA come from the germline V gene (reference sequence). Trimming removed 6 bases from V and 4 bases from J, with 16 bases in between. The CDR3 covers 14 residues. The CDR3 DNA sequence: TGCAGTGCCACAGACGAACCCAGATACAATGAGCAGTTCTTC. Its translation: CSATDEPRYNEQFF.

This clonotype has just a few counts. CDR3 nucleotides: TGTGCCAGCAGGCTCGGGACTAGCTACGAGCAGTACTTC. This codes for CASRLGTSYEQYF. The rearrangement joins TRBV12-3 or TRBV12-4 to TRBJ2-7; TRBD2 aligns across 8 bases. Trimming took 6 bases from V and 3 from J; bases not matched to a gene: 4. The CDR3 consists of 13 residues.

This clonotype was counted at least ten times. This sequence joins TRBV9 and TRBJ2-1, with TRBD2 identical over 8 bases. Trimming at V came to 2 bases and at J to 6 bases, leaving 19 bases not matched to a gene. Germline values: CDR1 SGDLS, CDR2 YYNGEE. This CDR3 region has 19 residues. The CDR3 sequence: CASSVERELGQVNVNEQFF. DNA of the CDR3: TGTGCCAGCAGCGTCGAGCGGGAGTTGGGCCAAGTAAATGTCAATGAGCAGTTCTTC. The variable domain in full, completed from reference TRBV9 and TRBJ2-1, reads DSGVTQTPKHLITATGQRVTLRCSPRSGDLSVYWYQQSLDQGLQFLIQYYNGEERAKGNILERFSAQQFPDLHSELNLSSLELGDSALYFCASSVERELGQVNVNEQFFGPGTRLTVL.

The chain uses TRBV3-1 and TRBJ2-7; D not certain. Germline V lookup: CDR1 LGHDT, CDR2 YNNKEL (reference sequence). CDR3 size: 15 residues. Between the trimmed V and J ends, which lost 1 base and 2 bases, there was a span of 12 bases. CDR3 coding DNA: TGTGCCAGCAGCCAAGGGGCCTTACAAACCTACGAGCAGTACTTC. Protein product: CASSQGALQTYEQYF.